The clone carrying this T cell receptor (beta chain) was counted at least ten times. Its antigen is currently unknown. This sample is part of a study of T cell repertoires in cytomegalovirus infection. Overall study findings and caveats: The response measured ex vivo was dominated by TCR beta clonotypes (HLA-C-restricted and CMV-specific).

This CDR3 has 12 amino acids. V was cut by 7 bases and J by 9 bases, with 15 bases left in between. Each CDR3 protein is one row after TCRdb ran MiXCR on the reads. This sample carries 450,000 to 650,000 distinct CDR3 sequences, about 26% of them seen once, and the ten largest clones take about 13%. The chain recombines TRBV12-3 or TRBV12-4 with TRBJ1-1; D ambiguous. Sequencing was done on a sample of PBMCs. The TCR sequence derives from a human donor in good health (CMV status not recorded). Some clones in this sample may be carry-over from other donors' samples. Here the CDR3 reads CASTFNQGQAFF. CDR3 nucleotides: TGTGCCAGCACCTTCAACCAAGGGCAAGCTTTCTTT.